This T cell receptor beta chain was documented in a study of blood T cell repertoires in COVID-19. Across the whole study: Some COVID-19 samples were acute and others convalescent; all came from the United States, Italy and Spain. The analysed material was cDNA or gDNA that came from T cells, B-cell-depleted T cells, or PBMCs.

Original handling: Estimates of nucleated cell counts were drawn from the amplification of reference gene primers. Clones were sequenced by immunoSEQ multiplex PCR, and TCRdb holds only the in-frame ones, with some missing. The V and J calls and clone size come from that table; D and trimming were worked out from the DNA. The table has 120,000 to 150,000 clones, approximately 89% seen once. Sequenced: peripheral blood. The TCR was taken from a human donor in a cohort sampled during active COVID-19.

The CDR3 reads CASSLNGQGAEKLFF. As DNA, the CDR3 is TGTGCCAGCAGCTTAAACGGACAGGGGGCCGAAAAACTGTTTTTT. The J gene is TRBJ1-4, the V gene TRBV7-2; 11 bases line up with TRBD1. The V gene end was trimmed by 2 bases and the J gene end by 8 bases; junction bases not matched to a gene: 4. The germline CDR1 and CDR2 sequences are SGHTA and FQGNSA. There are 15 residues in the CDR3.